The rows below give T cell receptor beta chains drawn from one sample of a study of post-analysis software for immune sequencing data. In TCRdb, the PCR reads were re-called with MiXCR into one record per CDR3 protein. Among more than 500,000 distinct CDR3 sequences listed, under 40% were seen once. The specimen was blood. Source of these receptors: a girl under 18 with multiple sclerosis. Each CDR3 is given with its conserved first and last residue. The D gene is left open where the match is weak. Only some rows state a clone size, as once, few, many or a class for expanded clones.

v_call	clone_size	cdr3_length	j_call	d_call	cdr3_aa	cdr3_nt
TRBV29-1	few	13	TRBJ1-1	NA	CSASGLGNTEAFF	TGCAGCGCCTCAGGGTTGGGGAACACTGAAGCTTTCTTT
TRBV6-6	NA	14	TRBJ1-4	NA	CASRDTGSNEKLFF	TGTGCCAGCAGGGATACAGGTTCCAATGAAAAACTGTTTTTT
TRBV4-1	few	15	TRBJ2-7	TRBD2	CASSQESGGREEQYF	TGCGCCAGCAGCCAAGAAAGCGGGGGGAGAGAAGAGCAGTACTTC
TRBV7-9	NA	12	TRBJ1-5	NA	CASSKANQPQHF	TGTGCCAGCAGCAAGGCCAATCAGCCCCAGCATTTT
TRBV5-1	NA	19	TRBJ2-6	TRBD1	CASSFPPGQGSPGANVLTF	TGCGCCAGCAGCTTCCCGCCGGGACAGGGTTCCCCTGGGGCCAACGTCCTGACTTTC
TRBV20-1	NA	13	TRBJ2-3	NA	CSPLRGSTDTQYF	TGCAGTCCCTTGCGGGGTAGCACAGATACGCAGTATTTT
TRBV20-1	once	20	TRBJ2-3	TRBD2	CSAGDAQRASGTSYFDTQYF	TGCAGTGCTGGAGATGCACAGAGAGCTTCCGGGACTAGTTATTTCGATACGCAGTATTTT
TRBV12-3/TRBV12-4	NA	15	TRBJ2-5	NA	CASSRPPTSEETQYF	TGTGCCAGCAGTCGGCCCCCGACTAGTGAGGAGACCCAGTACTTC
TRBV7-7	many	13	TRBJ2-3	NA	CASSLRDADTQYF	TGTGCTAGCAGCTTAAGGGATGCTGATACGCAGTATTTT
TRBV4-1	few	16	TRBJ2-5	TRBD2	CASSQDMASGQETQYF	TGCGCCAGCAGCCAAGATATGGCTAGCGGACAAGAGACCCAGTACTTC
TRBV5-6	few	13	TRBJ2-2	NA	CASSLVGLGELFF	TGTGCCAGCAGCTTGGTGGGCCTAGGGGAGCTGTTTTTT
TRBV4-2	NA	16	TRBJ2-2	TRBD2	CASSPELAGGTGELFF	TGTGCCAGCAGCCCGGAACTAGCGGGGGGGACCGGGGAGCTGTTTTTT
TRBV6-5	NA	16	TRBJ1-4	NA	CASSYSGRSLNEKLFF	TGTGCCAGCAGTTACTCAGGTCGGAGCCTCAATGAAAAACTGTTTTTT
TRBV12-3/TRBV12-4	few	16	TRBJ2-1	TRBD2	CASRNRSAGGPGEQFF	TGTGCCAGCAGGAATCGGTCAGCGGGGGGCCCGGGTGAGCAGTTCTTC
TRBV4-1	NA	16	TRBJ2-1	TRBD1	CASSQDRNRGWNEQFF	TGCGCCAGCAGCCAAGATAGGAACAGGGGATGGAATGAGCAGTTCTTC
TRBV3-1	NA	18	TRBJ2-1	NA	CASSQSGTGASSYNEQFF	TGTGCCAGCAGCCAAAGCGGAACGGGGGCAAGCTCCTACAATGAGCAGTTCTTC
TRBV19	NA	14	TRBJ1-2	NA	CASSPEGGDGGYTF	TGTGCCAGTAGTCCGGAGGGAGGGGATGGCGGCTACACCTTC
TRBV28	NA	16	TRBJ2-1	TRBD1	CASSSWTGGYGGEQFF	TGTGCCAGCAGTTCTTGGACAGGCGGGTACGGAGGTGAGCAGTTCTTC
TRBV5-1	few	13	TRBJ1-2	NA	CASSLVSGAGYTF	TGCGCCAGCAGCTTGGTCTCGGGTGCTGGCTACACCTTC
TRBV12-3/TRBV12-4	NA	14	TRBJ2-3	TRBD2	CASSSLAGTDTQYF	TGTGCCAGCAGTTCGTTAGCGGGGACAGATACGCAGTATTTT
TRBV4-1	NA	16	TRBJ1-2	NA	CASSQVSRPAGYGYTF	TGCGCCAGCAGCCAAGTTAGTAGGCCGGCCGGCTATGGCTACACCTTC
TRBV3-1	NA	16	TRBJ2-3	NA	CASSRNRGPGTDTQYF	TGTGCCAGCAGCCGGAATAGGGGTCCGGGCACAGATACGCAGTATTTT
TRBV4-1	few	16	TRBJ1-5	TRBD1	CASSQSRDRVGQPQHF	TGCGCCAGCAGCCAATCCCGGGACAGGGTAGGGCAGCCCCAGCATTTT
TRBV6-2/TRBV6-3	NA	18	TRBJ2-6	TRBD2	CASSPTSGGGSGANVLTF	TGTGCCAGCAGCCCGACTAGCGGGGGGGGCTCTGGGGCCAACGTCCTGACTTTC
TRBV6-6	NA	14	TRBJ1-3	NA	CASSYTAIGNTIYF	TGTGCCAGCAGTTACACGGCGATAGGAAACACCATATATTTT
TRBV12-5	NA	12	TRBJ1-2	NA	CASGLNGYGYTF	TGTGCTAGTGGTTTAAATGGCTATGGCTACACCTTC
TRBV6-5	few	17	TRBJ1-2	NA	CASSYYIRAEANYGYTF	TGTGCCAGCAGTTACTATATCAGGGCAGAAGCTAACTATGGCTACACCTTC
TRBV5-1	NA	14	TRBJ2-3	TRBD1	CASSLDGTADTQYF	TGCGCCAGCAGCTTGGACGGGACAGCGGATACGCAGTATTTT
TRBV20-1	few	16	TRBJ2-6	TRBD1	CSASQNRGAGANVLTF	TGCAGTGCTAGTCAGAACAGGGGCGCCGGGGCCAACGTCCTGACTTTC
TRBV5-5	few	14	TRBJ1-4	TRBD1	CASRGQGFNEKLFF	TGTGCCAGCCGCGGACAGGGGTTTAATGAAAAACTGTTTTTT
TRBV6-5	few	13	TRBJ1-1	NA	CASTRAGDTEAFF	TGTGCCAGCACCCGGGCTGGGGACACTGAAGCTTTCTTT
TRBV29-1	NA	13	TRBJ1-5	TRBD1	CSVNTGGNQPQHF	TGCAGCGTAAACACAGGGGGCAATCAGCCCCAGCATTTT
TRBV25-1	NA	15	TRBJ1-2	NA	CASSETSSRDDGYTF	TGTGCCAGCAGTGAAACCTCCTCCAGAGACGATGGCTACACCTTC
TRBV2	NA	14	TRBJ2-5	NA	CASSESRGGETQYF	TGTGCCAGCAGCGAATCACGGGGCGGAGAGACCCAGTACTTC
TRBV2	NA	13	TRBJ2-5	NA	CASEVVPQETQYF	TGTGCCAGTGAAGTAGTCCCGCAAGAGACCCAGTACTTC
TRBV29-1	NA	16	TRBJ2-3	NA	CSVEEGYRRNTDTQYF	TGCAGCGTTGAAGAAGGGTACAGGCGGAACACAGATACGCAGTATTTT
TRBV3-1	NA	15	TRBJ2-1	TRBD1	CASSQDNQGDNEQFF	TGTGCCAGCAGCCAAGATAATCAGGGGGACAATGAGCAGTTCTTC
TRBV5-1	few	14	TRBJ2-5	TRBD1	CASSSTGLQETQYF	TGCGCCAGCAGCTCGACAGGGTTACAAGAGACCCAGTACTTC
TRBV12-3/TRBV12-4	NA	15	TRBJ2-2	TRBD1	CASSLGGSRTGELFF	TGTGCCAGCAGCCTAGGGGGCTCGCGCACCGGGGAGCTGTTTTTT
TRBV5-1	NA	13	TRBJ2-3	NA	CASSLDSPDTQYF	TGCGCCAGCAGCTTGGACAGTCCAGATACGCAGTATTTT
TRBV12-3/TRBV12-4	NA	17	TRBJ2-3	TRBD2	CASSHLGGGMGGDTQYF	TGTGCCAGCAGTCACCTCGGGGGGGGTATGGGTGGAGATACGCAGTATTTT
TRBV3-1	NA	14	TRBJ2-7	NA	CASSRGSVLYEQYF	TGTGCCAGCAGCCGGGGGTCGGTACTATACGAGCAGTACTTC
TRBV4-1	NA	15	TRBJ2-1	NA	CASSQELGSPNKQFF	TGCGCCAGCAGCCAAGAGCTCGGGAGTCCCAATAAGCAGTTCTTC
TRBV6-2/TRBV6-3	few	15	TRBJ1-2	TRBD1	CASSYSGTGPSGYTF	TGTGCCAGCAGTTACTCCGGGACAGGACCCTCCGGCTACACCTTC
TRBV2	once	15	TRBJ2-1	TRBD1	CASSLGDRGGDEQFF	TGTGCCAGCAGCTTAGGGGACAGGGGCGGCGATGAGCAGTTCTTC
TRBV11-1	NA	19	TRBJ2-1	TRBD2	CASSLGASGGAMAYNEQFF	TGTGCCAGCAGCCTAGGGGCTAGCGGGGGGGCCATGGCCTACAATGAGCAGTTCTTC
TRBV5-6	few	14	TRBJ2-5	TRBD1	CASSLGTGILGQYF	TGTGCCAGCAGCTTAGGGACAGGAATCTTAGGGCAGTACTTC
TRBV20-1	NA	14	TRBJ1-5	NA	CSASLGQVPSAQHF	TGCAGTGCTAGTTTGGGGCAGGTCCCCTCGGCCCAGCATTTT